These T cell receptor beta chains were read from a single sample in a study of CD8+ T cells in alopecia areata. Clones were sequenced by immunoSEQ multiplex PCR, and TCRdb holds only the in-frame ones, with some missing. The table includes roughly 250,000 clones, around 64% detected once. Sequences were derived from CD4+ T cells sorted from blood, sampled at week 52, from a patient treated with tofacitinib. The receptors derive from a human donor with alopecia areata. Both conserved end residues are trimmed from each CDR3.

CDR3 length	V gene	J gene	CDR3 protein
12	TRBV27	TRBJ1-5	ASSLEGVDQPQH
13	TRBV9	TRBJ2-1	ASSAYRSSYNEQF
14	TRBV10-3	TRBJ1-5	AISATPQGIDQPQH
12	TRBV6-1	TRBJ2-7	ASSADRVSYEQY
11	TRBV29-1	TRBJ2-5	SAKEDGGGTQY
11	TRBV29-1	TRBJ2-7	SVGTSETYEQY
12	TRBV18	TRBJ2-5	ASSPVSPYETQY
12	TRBV7-9	TRBJ2-7	ASSLARRPYEQY
13	TRBV6-5	TRBJ1-2	ASSFAITGAYGYT
14	TRBV9	TRBJ1-1	ASSEGAVEVATEAF
9	TRBV7-9	TRBJ2-1	ASSLDHEQF
14	TRBV6-5	TRBJ1-5	ASSYTRTGVGQPQH
12	TRBV29-1	TRBJ2-2	SVGDTPNTGELF
10	TRBV13	TRBJ2-5	ASSLRPETQY
12	TRBV5-1	TRBJ2-5	ASSSTAGAETQY
13	TRBV13	TRBJ2-5	ASSHRDRGQETQY
12	TRBV7-2	TRBJ2-3	ASSYDTVKPGQY
12	TRBV30	TRBJ1-4	ACHTLSGAEKLF
12	TRBV30	TRBJ1-6	AWSRNSYNSPLH
10	TRBV29-1	TRBJ2-3	SVGELADTQY
11	TRBV30	TRBJ1-5	AWTSDSNQPQH
11	TRBV30	TRBJ1-1	AWSAPGYTEAF
11	TRBV29-1	TRBJ1-1	SVEQGANTEAF
11	TRBV9	TRBJ1-5	ASSVAGNQPQH
11	TRBV15	TRBJ1-5	ATSQNSNQPQH
12	TRBV27	TRBJ1-2	ASSLGPGVYGYT